Shown below are 24 T cell receptor beta chains from a single sample sequenced in a study of blood T cell repertoires in COVID-19. Sequencing used immunoSEQ multiplex PCR; TCRdb keeps in-frame clones, though not all of them. This table holds 350,000 or so clones, approximately 89% found once. Sample: peripheral blood. The origin of the receptors is a woman between 55 and 75 years old with COVID-19, enrolled during active disease.

The chain couples TRBV4-1 to TRBJ1-6, with TRBD1 identical over 9 bases. The CDR3 spans 15 residues. V was clipped by 5 bases and J by 7 bases; unmatched bases: 6. The V gene's germline CDR1 is MGHRA and CDR2 YSYEKL. The CDR3 here is CASSGTGTGNSPLHF. CDR3 bases: TGCGCCAGCAGCGGAACCGGGACAGGGAATTCACCCCTCCACTTT.

CDR3 nucleotide sequence: TGTGCCAGCCGGTTGGAAGAGGTTACCTACGAGCAGTACTTC. Translating it yields CASRLEEVTYEQYF. The rearrangement links TRBV5-8 to TRBJ2-7; D is unresolved. The CDR3 sequence is 14 residues long. V was pared by 7 bases and J by 2 bases, with 16 bases between. Germline CDR1 SGHTS, CDR2 YDEGEE.

V is TRBV2 and J is TRBJ2-5; 9 bases are shared with TRBD1. The germline V gene encodes CDR1 SNHLY and CDR2 FYNNEI. The CDR3 totals 14 residues. The V and J ends lost 7 bases and 5 bases, in that order; junction bases with no gene match: 8. CDR3: CASNRLQGAETQYF. Written as DNA, the CDR3 is TGTGCCAGCAATCGATTACAGGGGGCGGAGACCCAGTACTTC.

This clone is a singleton in its sample. The sample holds other DNA sequences that translate to the same CDR3. The CDR3 DNA reads TGTGCCAGCAGTCCCCGACTTAACACTGAAGCTTTCTTT. It is translated as CASSPRLNTEAFF. This rearrangement joins TRBV27 to TRBJ1-1, with D unresolved. The CDR3 has 13 amino acids. V was cut by 5 bases and J by 2 bases, with 9 bases left in between. Germline CDR1 MNHEY, CDR2 SMNVEV (reference sequence).

The chain joins TRBV5-6 to TRBJ1-1; 7 bases fit TRBD1. There are 12 residues in the CDR3. V dropped 0 bases and J dropped 11; count of bases not matched to a gene: 4. CDR1 is SGHDT and CDR2 is YYEEEE in the germline V gene. In DNA, the CDR3 is TGTGCCAGCAGCTTGGTGGGGACAGCTGCTTTCTTT. The encoded protein is CASSLVGTAAFF.

This clone appeared a single time. The chain links TRBV5-8 to TRBJ1-5; 9 bases are shared with TRBD1. After removal of 3 bases from V and 0 bases from J, the junction contained 4 bases not matched to a gene. In germline, CDR1 is SGHTS, CDR2 YDEGEE. CDR3 length: 16 amino acids. This CDR3 reads CASSSGQGYSNQPQHF. CDR3 bases: TGTGCCAGCAGCTCTGGACAGGGGTATAGCAATCAGCCCCAGCATTTT. The variable domain in full, with the rest retrieved from reference TRBV5-8 and TRBJ1-5, is EAGVTQSPTHLIKTRGQQATLRCSPISGHTSVYWYQQALGLGLQFLLWYDEGEERNRGNFPPRFSGRQFPNYSSELNVNALELEDSALYLCASSSGQGYSNQPQHFGDGTRLSIL.

V and J are TRBV9 and TRBJ2-3, with 13 bases aligning to TRBD2. CDR1 is SGDLS, CDR2 YYNGEE, per germline. The CDR3 loop spans 21 amino acids. V lost 0 bases to trimming and J lost 3 bases; unmatched junction nucleotides: 16. The CDR3 DNA reads TGTGCCAGCAGCGTAGCTTCTGTGACTAGCGGGGGGCCGGCGCTAACAGATACGCAGTATTTT. Protein: CASSVASVTSGGPALTDTQYF.

V is TRBV5-1 and J is TRBJ1-4; the D gene is possibly TRBD1 (5 bases). V shed 2 bases and J shed 0 bases, with 8 bases lying between them. Germline V gene data show CDR1 as SGHRS and CDR2 as YFSETQ. This CDR3 comprises 15 residues. The CDR3 coding sequence is TGCGCCAGCAGCTTCAAAGGGGCAACTAATGAAAAACTGTTTTTT. Its protein product is CASSFKGATNEKLFF. The whole variable domain, filled in from reference TRBV5-1 and TRBJ1-4, reads KAGVTQTPRYLIKTRGQQVTLSCSPISGHRSVSWYQQTPGQGLQFLFEYFSETQRNKGNFPGRFSGRQFSNSRSEMNVSTLELGDSALYLCASSFKGATNEKLFFGSGTQLSVL.

This clone showed up just once. The chain joins TRBV10-1 to TRBJ2-2; 9 nucleotides agree with TRBD1. The length of the CDR3 is 15 residues. The V and J ends lost 5 bases and 6 bases, in that order; junction bases with no gene match: 7. CDR1 is WNHNN, CDR2 SYGVQD, per germline (reference sequence). The CDR3: CASSLEGTGSGELFF. The CDR3 bases are TGCGCCAGCAGTTTAGAAGGGACAGGGTCCGGGGAGCTGTTTTTT.

This chain uses TRBV2 with TRBJ2-7; 8 nucleotides agree with TRBD1. Unmatched junction bases numbered 12, after V lost 6 bases and J lost 2 bases. Per germline, CDR1 SNHLY and CDR2 FYNNEI. CDR3 length equals 16 residues. Here the CDR3 reads CASSGTGRGAAYEQYF. The CDR3 coding sequence is TGTGCCAGCAGCGGGACAGGCCGTGGAGCAGCCTACGAGCAGTACTTC. The variable domain in full, completed from reference TRBV2 and TRBJ2-7, reads EPEVTQTPSHQVTQMGQEVILRCVPISNHLYFYWYRQILGQKVEFLVSFYNNEISEKSEIFDDQFSVERPDGSNFTLKIRSTKLEDSAMYFCASSGTGRGAAYEQYFGPGTRLTVT.

The V gene is TRBV7-9, the J gene TRBJ1-2; TRBD1 is a possible D gene (5 bases). The V end was cut by 0 bases, the J end by 4 bases, with 12 bases between. Germline CDR1 is SEHNR and CDR2 is FQNEAQ (reference sequence). The CDR3 is 15 residues long. The CDR3 DNA is TGTGCCAGCAGCTTAGCGCCGACAGTCCTCTATGGCTACACCTTC. Protein sequence: CASSLAPTVLYGYTF.

The chain links TRBV5-1 to TRBJ1-1; D is possibly TRBD1 (5 bases). V dropped 5 bases and J dropped 5 bases, with 19 bases sitting between them. CDR1 SGHRS and CDR2 YFSETQ come from the germline V gene. The CDR3 covers 15 residues. CDR3 coding DNA: TGCGCCAGCAGGGTTAGTCTTCTTGGGGGGACTGAAGCTTTCTTT. This encodes CASRVSLLGGTEAFF.

The chain couples TRBV5-1 to TRBJ1-4; no clear D. CDR1 is SGHRS and CDR2 is YFSETQ in the germline V gene. Between the trimmed V and J ends, which lost 0 bases and 6 bases, there was a span of 6 bases. The CDR3 is made up of 13 amino acids. The CDR3 DNA sequence: TGCGCCAGCAGCTTGGACAGTCATGAAAAACTGTTTTTT. This encodes CASSLDSHEKLFF.

This clone was detected once. J is TRBJ2-7 and V is TRBV3-1 (or the pseudogene TRBV3-2); 15 bases align to TRBD2. The CDR3 has 17 amino acids. Germline trimming cut 4 bases from V and 1 base from J; bases unmatched to any gene: 5. CDR1 LGHDT and CDR2 YNNKEL come from the germline V gene (reference sequence). The DNA of the CDR3 is TGTGCCAGCAGCCGGGGACTAGCGGGGGGTCGTTCCTACGAGCAGTACTTC. The encoded protein is CASSRGLAGGRSYEQYF.

V and J are TRBV5-4 and TRBJ1-2; no firm D call. The CDR3 spans 13 residues. Germline V gene data show CDR1 as SGHNT and CDR2 as YYREEE (reference sequence). The ends were cut back, 0 bases at V and 5 bases at J, with 8 bases in the middle. For the CDR3, the DNA is TGTGCCAGCAGCTTGGAGAGGGTTTATGGCTACACCTTC. This encodes CASSLERVYGYTF.

The rearrangement links TRBV5-3 to TRBJ2-3; 9 bases match TRBD1. TRBV5-3 is known as an ORF, though its function is uncertain. The CDR3 sequence is 17 residues long. Germline trimming cut 0 bases from V and 7 bases from J; bases unmatched to any gene: 12. The CDR3 nucleotides read TGTGCCAGAAGCTTGGACCGGGACAGGGAGGCTGATAATACGCAGTATTTT. It codes for CARSLDRDREADNTQYF.

V is TRBV5-1 and J is TRBJ1-1; D is ambiguous. V lost 5 bases to trimming and J lost 2 bases, with 13 bases between them. Looked up from germline, CDR1 is SGHRS and CDR2 is YFSETQ. The CDR3 totals 14 residues. DNA of the CDR3: TGCGCCAGCAGACCCGGGGTGGTTAACACTGAAGCTTTCTTT. This sequence encodes CASRPGVVNTEAFF.

Comment on this clone: The sample contains more than one DNA sequence encoding this CDR3. The chain uses TRBV18 and TRBJ1-1; D unresolved. Germline V gene data show CDR1 as KGHSH and CDR2 as LQKENI. Trimming left V 3 bases short and J 3 bases short, with 11 bases between. This CDR3 contains 14 residues. The chain's CDR3 is CASSPLGADTEAFF. DNA of the CDR3: TGTGCCAGCTCACCCCTCGGAGCGGACACTGAAGCTTTCTTT.

For the CDR3, the DNA is TGTGCCAGCAGTTTACTCTCGACAGGGAACACTGAAGCTTTCTTT. It specifies CASSLLSTGNTEAFF. The chain combines TRBV28 with TRBJ1-1, with D possibly TRBD1 on 6 matching bases. The CDR3 is 15 amino acids. The germline V and J ends were trimmed by 2 bases and 1 base, with 11 bases remaining between them. Germline assignment: CDR1 MDHEN and CDR2 SYDVKM.

The chain links TRBV5-1 to TRBJ1-6, with TRBD1 matching 7 bases. The CDR3 sequence is 15 residues long. Germline V gene lookup returns CDR1 SGHRS and CDR2 YFSETQ. The J segment lost 8 bases and the V segment lost 0 bases, leaving 5 bases of the junction unmatched. CDR3 nucleotides: TGCGCCAGCAGCTTGGGAGGGGGCGACGATTCACCCCTCCACTTT. It codes for CASSLGGGDDSPLHF.

This chain links TRBV25-1 with TRBJ1-3; 8 nucleotides align to TRBD1. Germline loops: CDR1 MGHDK, CDR2 SYGVNS. This CDR3 contains 13 residues. V lost 6 bases and J lost 3; bases outside the gene matches: 1. The CDR3 here is CASRTGVGNTIYF. The CDR3, as DNA: TGTGCCAGCAGGACAGGGGTTGGAAACACCATATATTTT.

V usage is TRBV11-2 and J usage is TRBJ1-2; D remains unclear. The germline V gene has CDR1 SGHAT and CDR2 FQNNGV. The CDR3 loop spans 17 amino acids. Deletions cut 2 bases from V and 5 bases from J, with 21 bases between. CDR3 protein: CASSLLPGDSSLYGYTF. The DNA for the CDR3 is TGTGCCAGCAGCTTATTACCCGGCGACTCCTCCCTTTATGGCTACACCTTC.

The rearrangement uses TRBV6-2 or TRBV6-3 and TRBJ2-3, with 8 bases that match TRBD1. The germline CDR1 and CDR2 sequences are MNHEY and SVGEGT. CDR3 length equals 16 residues. The J segment lost 7 bases and the V segment lost 2 bases, leaving 11 bases of the junction unmatched. CDR3 region: CASSYRGAGGANTQYF. For the CDR3, the DNA is TGTGCCAGCAGTTACCGCGGGGCAGGGGGCGCAAATACGCAGTATTTT.

The chain employs TRBV5-1 and TRBJ1-1; TRBD1 might be the D (5 bases). Germline V CDR1 and CDR2: SGHRS, YFSETQ. The V and J ends lost 2 bases and 1 base respectively, with 21 bases between them. This CDR3 spans 18 amino acids. CDR3 coding DNA: TGCGCCAGCAGCTTTGGTTTCCGGAGCACGGGGGAGAACACTGAAGCTTTCTTT. Translation: CASSFGFRSTGENTEAFF. The whole variable domain, remainder taken from reference TRBV5-1 and TRBJ1-1, is KAGVTQTPRYLIKTRGQQVTLSCSPISGHRSVSWYQQTPGQGLQFLFEYFSETQRNKGNFPGRFSGRQFSNSRSEMNVSTLELGDSALYLCASSFGFRSTGENTEAFFGQGTRLTVV.